This entry lists 7 T cell receptor beta chains sequenced from one sample in a study of OX40 agonist ivuxolimab in advanced cancers. Some clones are missing from TCRdb's copy, which holds only in-frame ones; the method was immunoSEQ multiplex PCR. The sample includes 57,000 or so clones, around 89% of them seen just once. The source was CD4+ or CD8+ T cells sorted from blood, collected in a trial of the OX40 agonist ivuxolimab. The receptors stem from an adult with an advanced solid tumor such as melanoma, head and neck, liver or kidney cancer.

The chain links TRBV7-8 to TRBJ2-4; the D is unclear. V lost 5 bases and J lost 8, with 7 bases in between. CDR3 length: 11 residues. The V gene's germline CDR1 is SGHVS and CDR2 FQNEAQ. CDR3 in amino acids: CASSQNDIQYF. The CDR3 DNA sequence: TGTGCCAGCAGCCAGAACGACATTCAGTACTTC.

The chain links TRBV4-2 to TRBJ2-7; no clear D gene. Germline V gene sequence: CDR1 LGHNA, CDR2 YNFKEQ. CDR3 length: 14 residues. Trimming removed 1 base at V and 3 bases at J, with 10 bases between. The CDR3 reads CASSQASRDYEQYF. The CDR3 DNA follows: TGTGCCAGCAGCCAAGCTTCTAGAGACTACGAGCAGTACTTC.

The rearrangement links TRBV27 to TRBJ2-7, with D possibly TRBD1 on 5 matching bases. Trimming stripped 5 bases from V and 1 base from J, with 9 bases between. The CDR3 has 13 residues. Germline CDR1 MNHEY, CDR2 SMNVEV (reference sequence). CDR3 in amino acids: CASSQGFSYEQYF. The CDR3 DNA follows: TGTGCCAGCAGTCAGGGCTTTTCCTACGAGCAGTACTTC.

This chain links TRBV18 with TRBJ1-1, with a possible D match to TRBD1 (5 bases). Per germline, CDR1 KGHSH and CDR2 LQKENI. V was trimmed by 4 bases and J by 8 bases, leaving 26 bases between them. The CDR3 is made up of 17 amino acids. The CDR3, as DNA: TGTGCCAGCTCACGGGGACTAGGTGGGGCCTCGAGTAGAGAAGCTTTCTTT. Amino acid sequence: CASSRGLGGASSREAFF.

The chain combines TRBV2 with TRBJ2-1; D not resolved. Deletions cut 4 bases from V and 5 bases from J, with 6 bases between. CDR1 SNHLY and CDR2 FYNNEI come from the germline V gene. The CDR3 runs to 12 residues. DNA for the CDR3: TGTGCCAGCAGTGCAGAGAACAATGAGCAGTTCTTC. This translates into CASSAENNEQFF.

Regarding this clone: This same CDR3 is encoded by further DNA sequences in the sample. The V gene is TRBV4-2, the J gene TRBJ2-5; unclear D gene. CDR1 is LGHNA, CDR2 YNFKEQ, per germline. The CDR3 is 13 residues long. Trimming cost V 0 bases and J 5 bases, with 7 bases left between them. The CDR3 nucleotides are TGTGCCAGCAGCCAAGAGAGTCGGGAGACCCAGTACTTC. Its protein is CASSQESRETQYF.

The genes are TRBV4-2 and TRBJ1-3; no clear D gene. Trimming took 0 bases from V and 2 from J, leaving 14 bases between them. Germline V CDR1 and CDR2: LGHNA, YNFKEQ. This CDR3 region has 17 residues. The DNA for the CDR3 is TGTGCCAGCAGCCAAGAGCCGGCCGAGGGCACTGGAAACACCATATATTTT. It translates to CASSQEPAEGTGNTIYF.